This TCR beta chain emerged from a study of CD8+CD57+ T cells in acquired aplastic anemia (dated by TCRdb to 2017 to 2018). Context from the whole study: DNA extracted from sorted CD4+ and CD8+ cells had a mean of roughly 3.3 ug, with a range of about 0.18 to 27.4 ug. Healthy donor samples averaged approximately 10 million reads for CD4+ and fewer than 12 million for CD8+ cells. Broad study findings and their caveats: Patients and healthy controls showed no significant difference in CD8+ Simpson's diversity (P=0.060). Although around 30 CD8+ CDR3 sequences were shared by patients and controls, these sequences appeared highly expressed in patients and within the immunodominant clones of patients.

The CDR3 numbers 15 residues from cysteine through phenylalanine. The read is trimmed to its CDR3 DNA, 45 bases read in frame from base 1. CDR1 and CDR2 were assigned from the germline V gene as KGHDR and SFDVKD. Trimming removed 4 bases from V and 2 bases from J, leaving 14 bases between the germline ends. In the study, sorted CD4+ and CD8+ blood T cells from patients with severe aplastic anemia and from healthy subjects underwent deep sequencing of TCR repertoires. Ficoll-Paque density gradient centrifugation was used to isolate peripheral blood mononuclear cells. Before DNA extraction, CD4+ and CD8+ T cells were sorted by FACS or by magnetic beads. Genomic DNA was used as template for profiling of TCR beta VDJ combinations and CDR3 sequences. An Illumina HiSeq 2000 was the platform used for TCR repertoire sequencing. The source study handled its data this way. Repertoires were assessed using TRBV/TRBJ rearrangement plots, CDR3 size and DJ length profiles, and Simpson's diversity index. The most abundant DNA sequence in the deep sequencing data was defined as the immunodominant clone. CDR3 amino acid sequences were checked for sharing across subjects and were also compared against the VDJdb database and published repertoires. In-frame beta chains were kept once TCRdb had trimmed the public reads at Q25 with fastp and called clones with MiXCR. Rows are combined by CDR3 protein, so each entry shows the most common genes and DNA. What appears here as the V and J calls and clone size reflects TCRdb's work, not the paper's. A total of approximately 70,000 distinct CDR3 sequences appear in this sample, about 54% of them only once. Clones ranked in the top ten supply about 2.5% of the sample.

This clonotype was seen just once. It has no known antigen specificity. Base qualities are missing; no much larger clone stands one base away. On its own, one read is weak support. What was sequenced was sorted CD4+, CD8+, or CD8+CD57+ T cells (not recorded which) from PBMCs. The chain is assembled from TRBV24-1 and TRBJ2-7; too little of a D gene remains to name it. The TCR comes from a human donor in good health, serving as a control. The CDR3 reads CATSEASSQPYEQYF. The DNA sequence is given as TGTGCCACCAGTGAAGCGTCGAGTCAACCCTACGAGCAGTACTTC.